This T cell receptor (beta chain) stems from a study of T cell repertoires in cytomegalovirus infection. Study at large: Both recently identified HLA-C-restricted and well-studied HLA-B-restricted CMV epitopes were used in the study.

TCRdb recomputed calls from the reads with MiXCR, one row per CDR3 protein. Of 800,000 to 950,000 distinct CDR3 sequences in the sample, about 31% were seen once. Remarks on this clonotype: Antigen specificity is unknown.

The clonotype comes from a human donor in good health (CMV status not recorded). Some clones in this sample may be carry-over from other donors' samples. Source: cultured CD8+ T cells from PBMCs, taken from culture after CMV antigen stimulation.

CDR3 in DNA: TGTGCCAGCAGTTACGGCCCGTTGGCTGAAGCTTTCTTT. Its protein is CASSYGPLAEAFF. The V and J genes are TRBV6-5 and TRBJ1-1; D is ambiguous. V was shortened by 2 bases and J by 6 bases, with 10 bases between the two germline ends. The germline V gene encodes CDR1 MNHEY and CDR2 SVGAGI. This CDR3 is built from 13 residues.